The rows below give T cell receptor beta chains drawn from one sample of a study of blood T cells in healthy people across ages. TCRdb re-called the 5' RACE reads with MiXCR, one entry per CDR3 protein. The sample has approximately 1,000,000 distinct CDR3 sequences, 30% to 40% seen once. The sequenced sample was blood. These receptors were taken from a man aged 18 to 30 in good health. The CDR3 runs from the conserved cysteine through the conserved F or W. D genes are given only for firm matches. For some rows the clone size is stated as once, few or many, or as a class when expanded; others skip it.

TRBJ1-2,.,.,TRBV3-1,CASSPVRSGYGYTF,TGTGCCAGCAGCCCAGTCCGGTCCGGCTATGGCTACACCTTC
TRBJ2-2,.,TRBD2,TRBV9,CASSVVPSGGANTGELFF,TGTGCCAGCAGCGTAGTGCCTAGCGGGGGGGCGAACACCGGGGAGCTGTTTTTT
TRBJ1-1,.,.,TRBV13,CASSLGAGQADTEAFF,TGTGCTAGCAGCTTAGGTGCCGGGCAGGCTGACACTGAAGCTTTCTTT
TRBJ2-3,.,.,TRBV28,CASSLRFRGGRVIYTQYF,TGTGCCAGCAGCTTGAGATTCAGGGGGGGGCGGGTCATTTATACGCAGTATTTT
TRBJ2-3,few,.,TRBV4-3,CASSQEIVDTQYF,TGCGCCAGCAGCCAAGAAATTGTTGATACGCAGTATTTT
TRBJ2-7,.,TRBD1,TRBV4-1,CASSQTPGQGARLTYEQYF,TGCGCTAGCAGCCAAACCCCGGGACAGGGGGCTCGATTAACCTACGAGCAGTACTTC
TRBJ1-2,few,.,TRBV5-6,CASSPTKGGYTF,TGTGCCAGCAGCCCGACTAAGGGTGGCTACACCTTC
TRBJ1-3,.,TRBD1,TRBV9,CASSVGTGGGGNTIYF,TGTGCCAGCAGCGTAGGAACAGGGGGAGGTGGAAACACCATATATTTT
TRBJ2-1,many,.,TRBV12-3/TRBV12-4,CASISYRNEQFF,TGTGCCAGCATTTCTTACCGGAATGAGCAGTTCTTC
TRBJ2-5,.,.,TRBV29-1,CSVERTRSSQETQYF,TGCAGCGTTGAAAGGACACGAAGCAGCCAAGAGACCCAGTACTTC
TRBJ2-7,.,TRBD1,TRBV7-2,CASSRQGTGNEQYF,TGTGCCAGCAGTCGACAGGGCACGGGGAATGAGCAGTACTTC
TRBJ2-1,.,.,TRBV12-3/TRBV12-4,CASDSGEGNEQFF,TGTGCCAGCGACTCAGGGGAGGGCAATGAGCAGTTCTTC
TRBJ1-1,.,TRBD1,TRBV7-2,CASTLGDRVGWGTEAFF,TGTGCCAGCACCTTAGGCGACAGGGTGGGTTGGGGCACTGAAGCTTTCTTT
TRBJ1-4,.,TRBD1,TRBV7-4,CASSLERDRGPTNEKLFF,TGTGCCAGCAGCTTAGAGAGAGACAGGGGGCCGACTAATGAAAAACTGTTTTTT